The 21 T cell receptor beta chains below all came from one sample that was sequenced in a study of human T cells and chemical hapten exposure. The time point is: patch test 3, about 24 weeks after DPC sensitization. Described treatment: therapeutic diphenylcyclopropenone sensitization with weekly scalp DPC. TCRdb itself ran the RACE reads through MiXCR, one entry per CDR3 protein. The table lists about 120,000 distinct CDR3 sequences, roughly 12% of them singletons. This sample comprised whole blood, obtained in connection with sensitization to the hapten diphenylcyclopropenone (DPC). The source of these receptors is a woman aged 50 to 60 with alopecia areata. Some clones in this sample may be carry-over from other donors' samples.

This CDR3 reads CASTPGYGYTF. The CDR3 bases are TGTGCCAGCACCCCTGGATATGGCTACACCTTC. V gene TRBV12-3 or TRBV12-4 combines with J gene TRBJ1-2; unclear D gene. Trimming pared 7 bases from V and 5 bases from J, leaving 8 bases between. The CDR3 runs 11 residues.

This chain connects TRBV5-1 to TRBJ1-6, with D maybe TRBD1 (6 bases). The CDR3 consists of 14 residues. Trimming removed 4 bases from V and 5 bases from J, with 10 bases in between. Germline lookup yields CDR1 SGHRS and CDR2 YFSETQ. CDR3 sequence: CASSTGQNNSPLHF. The CDR3, as DNA: TGCGCCAGCAGCACCGGACAGAATAATTCACCCCTCCACTTT.

This clonotype has only a few counts. The chain employs TRBV28 and TRBJ2-1, with 9 bases aligning to TRBD1. The CDR3 covers 14 residues. Trimming at V came to 5 bases and at J to 7 bases, leaving 6 bases not matched to a gene. The germline CDR1 and CDR2 sequences are MDHEN and SYDVKM. The CDR3 sequence: CASSPPDRGNEQFF. CDR3 in DNA: TGTGCCAGCAGTCCTCCGGACAGGGGAAATGAGCAGTTCTTC.

This chain uses TRBV6-5 with TRBJ2-3; 10 bases map to TRBD2. Germline CDR1 is MNHEY and CDR2 is SVGAGI. This CDR3 is 14 amino acids long. V shed 5 bases and J 5 bases; nucleotides not matched to a gene: 4. The CDR3 is CASSSGGVVDTQYF. DNA for the CDR3: TGTGCCAGCAGTAGCGGGGGGGTGGTAGATACGCAGTATTTT.

In its sample, this clonotype was seen a few times. The chain carries TRBV6-5 and TRBJ1-4, with D tentatively TRBD1 (6 bases). CDR3 length: 15 amino acids. The germline V gene has CDR1 MNHEY and CDR2 SVGAGI. V was pared by 6 bases and J by 8 bases, with 19 bases between. In nucleotides, the CDR3 is TGTGCCAGCAGACTTAGGGGGGGGGCTAGAGAAAAACTGTTTTTT. It translates to CASRLRGGAREKLFF.

This clonotype was counted many times. This rearrangement joins TRBV20-1 to TRBJ2-7, with 8 positions matching TRBD2. Germline-derived CDR1 and CDR2 are DFQATT and SNEGSKA (reference sequence). This CDR3 contains 13 residues. V lost 5 bases and J lost 2; bases outside the gene matches: 5. CDR3 DNA sequence: TGCAGTGCTCTGCGGGAGGCCCCCTACGAGCAGTACTTC. Translated, it gives CSALREAPYEQYF.

This clonotype was found many times. The chain uses TRBV9 and TRBJ2-1, with unresolved D. The germline CDR1 and CDR2 sequences are SGDLS and YYNGEE. The CDR3 loop spans 15 amino acids. The V end was cut by 2 bases, the J end by 2 bases, with 11 bases between. CDR3 sequence (DNA): TGTGCCAGCAGCGTGACTGGGCTTACCTACAATGAGCAGTTCTTC. Translated: CASSVTGLTYNEQFF.

In this sample, this clonotype turned up many times. The junction shows a germline mismatch at one end, possibly a read error. This chain uses TRBV7-7 with TRBJ2-1; 8 nucleotides align to TRBD2. The CDR3 length is 16 residues. The germline V gene encodes CDR1 SSHAT and CDR2 FNYEAQ (reference sequence). The DNA for the CDR3 is TGTGCCAGCAGCTTCGAAGCGGGGGCCGACTACAGTGAGCAGTTCTTC. It specifies CASSFEAGADYSEQFF.

This chain links TRBV7-7 with TRBJ2-7, with 9 bases identical to TRBD2. Germline V CDR1 and CDR2: SSHAT, FNYEAQ (reference sequence). There are 15 residues in the CDR3. Trimming at V came to 3 bases and at J to 7 bases, leaving 10 bases not matched to a gene. The CDR3 protein is CASSLGCPSGKEQYF. The CDR3 coding sequence is TGTGCCAGCAGCTTGGGATGTCCTAGCGGGAAAGAGCAGTACTTC.

This clonotype was picked up a small number of times. The rearrangement joins TRBV27 to TRBJ2-3, with D possibly being TRBD1 or TRBD2 (5 bases each). Deletions cut 4 bases from V and 3 bases from J, with 14 bases between. Germline lookup yields CDR1 MNHEY and CDR2 SMNVEV (reference sequence). The CDR3 is made up of 15 amino acids. The CDR3 DNA is TGTGCCAGCAGTTCGGGGTACCCAGGGACAGATACGCAGTATTTT. Translated: CASSSGYPGTDTQYF.

The chain links TRBV4-2 to TRBJ1-6; D gene uncertain. The CDR3 loop spans 13 amino acids. The germline gives CDR1 LGHNA, CDR2 YNFKEQ. V lost 2 bases and J 12 bases, leaving 11 bases between the germline ends. The CDR3 loop reads CASSQPGGGPLHF. CDR3 DNA sequence: TGTGCCAGCAGCCAACCGGGCGGAGGACCCCTCCACTTT.

This clonotype was counted between two and nine times. The chain carries TRBV20-1 and TRBJ1-4, with D unclear. The CDR3 has 13 amino acids. V gave up 0 bases and J gave up 5 bases, with 7 bases separating them. Germline CDR1 is DFQATT and CDR2 is SNEGSKA (reference sequence). As DNA, the CDR3 is TGCAGTGCTAGAGAACCGCGCAATGAAAAACTGTTTTTT. It codes for CSAREPRNEKLFF.

The V and J genes are TRBV27 and TRBJ2-2, with a possible D match to TRBD1 (5 bases). The CDR3 is made up of 16 amino acids. The V end lost 6 bases, the J end lost 2 bases, and 16 bases lay between the germline ends. Germline V lookup: CDR1 MNHEY, CDR2 SMNVEV (reference sequence). The CDR3 loop is CASSSLRARNTGELFF. The CDR3, as DNA: TGTGCCAGCAGCTCACTCAGGGCTAGAAACACCGGGGAGCTGTTTTTT.

In its sample, this clonotype was seen many times. This chain connects TRBV2 to TRBJ2-1; 9 bases line up with TRBD2. Per germline, CDR1 SNHLY and CDR2 FYNNEI. V trimming: 2 bases; J trimming: 9 bases; junction bases outside the gene matches: 8. The CDR3 has 15 residues. CDR3 DNA sequence: TGTGCCAGCAGTGAAAATGCGGGAGGGCCGGGTGAGCAGTTCTTC. This codes for CASSENAGGPGEQFF. Based on the CDR3 plus reference TRBV2 and TRBJ2-1, the full variable domain is EPEVTQTPSHQVTQMGQEVILRCVPISNHLYFYWYRQILGQKVEFLVSFYNNEISEKSEIFDDQFSVERPDGSNFTLKIRSTKLEDSAMYFCASSENAGGPGEQFFGPGTRLTVL.

Of note for this clonotype: This clone may be a read error of a much larger clone one base away. This chain links TRBV20-1 with TRBJ1-2, with TRBD1 matching 11 bases. CDR1 and CDR2 from the germline V gene are DFQATT and SNEGSKA (reference sequence). CDR3 size: 11 residues. J gave up 7 bases and V 7 bases, and 2 bases lay outside the gene matches. CDR3 protein: CSGGTGGGYTF. In nucleotides, the CDR3 is TGCAGTGGTGGGACAGGGGGTGGCTACACCTTC.

This clonotype was detected ten times or more. CDR3 region: CASNLSGRGGDTQYF. In DNA, the CDR3 is TGTGCCAGCAATCTTAGCGGGAGGGGAGGAGATACGCAGTATTTT. The rearrangement links TRBV7-2 to TRBJ2-3; TRBD2 aligns across 11 bases. The CDR3 runs 15 residues. V lost 7 bases to trimming and J lost 5 bases; unmatched junction nucleotides: 8. CDR1 and CDR2 from the germline V gene are SGHTA and FQGNSA. The whole variable domain, remainder taken from reference TRBV7-2 and TRBJ2-3, is GAGVSQSPSNKVTEKGKDVELRCDPISGHTALYWYRQSLGQGLEFLIYFQGNSAPDKSGLPSDRFSAERTGGSVSTLTIQRTQQEDSAVYLCASNLSGRGGDTQYFGPGTRLTVL.

This clonotype was detected a few times. The rearrangement joins TRBV12-3 or TRBV12-4 to TRBJ2-3; tentative D call: TRBD1 (6 bases). With 1 base removed from V and 5 bases from J, the gap between germline ends came to 7 bases. CDR3 length: 13 amino acids. The CDR3 protein is CASSLEGVDTQYF. The CDR3 coding sequence is TGTGCCAGCAGTTTAGAGGGGGTAGATACGCAGTATTTT.

This clonotype was counted only a few times. The J gene is TRBJ2-7, the V gene TRBV27, with D maybe TRBD2 (5 bases). Germline-derived CDR1 and CDR2 are MNHEY and SMNVEV (reference sequence). The CDR3 length is 13 residues. Trimming took off 3 bases at V and 2 bases at J, with 8 bases between the two ends. For the CDR3, the DNA is TGTGCCAGCAGTTTTCTAGCACCCTACGAGCAGTACTTC. The encoded protein is CASSFLAPYEQYF.

This clonotype showed up just a few times. V gene TRBV4-1 combines with J gene TRBJ1-1; no definite D call. The CDR3 runs 13 residues. Between the trimmed V and J ends, which lost 1 base and 3 bases, there was a span of 6 bases. Germline V gives CDR1 MGHRA, CDR2 YSYEKL. The CDR3 loop reads CASSQAQYTEAFF. DNA for the CDR3: TGCGCCAGCAGCCAAGCACAGTACACTGAAGCTTTCTTT.

A few counts support this clonotype. This chain links TRBV12-3 or TRBV12-4 with TRBJ2-1, with D possibly TRBD2 on 5 matching bases. Deletions cut 5 bases from V and 4 bases from J, with 12 bases between. This CDR3 is 14 amino acids long. The CDR3 is CASSERTGYNEQFF. The DNA for the CDR3 is TGTGCCAGCAGTGAACGGACTGGATACAATGAGCAGTTCTTC.

Many counts were recorded for this clonotype. The chain couples TRBV27 to TRBJ2-2; perhaps TRBD2 as D (6 bases). V dropped 2 bases and J dropped 5 bases, with 6 bases sitting between them. Germline V lookup: CDR1 MNHEY, CDR2 SMNVEV (reference sequence). This CDR3 is built from 13 residues. The DNA for the CDR3 is TGTGCCAGCAGTTTAGCGGGGACCGGGGAGCTGTTTTTT. Protein product: CASSLAGTGELFF.